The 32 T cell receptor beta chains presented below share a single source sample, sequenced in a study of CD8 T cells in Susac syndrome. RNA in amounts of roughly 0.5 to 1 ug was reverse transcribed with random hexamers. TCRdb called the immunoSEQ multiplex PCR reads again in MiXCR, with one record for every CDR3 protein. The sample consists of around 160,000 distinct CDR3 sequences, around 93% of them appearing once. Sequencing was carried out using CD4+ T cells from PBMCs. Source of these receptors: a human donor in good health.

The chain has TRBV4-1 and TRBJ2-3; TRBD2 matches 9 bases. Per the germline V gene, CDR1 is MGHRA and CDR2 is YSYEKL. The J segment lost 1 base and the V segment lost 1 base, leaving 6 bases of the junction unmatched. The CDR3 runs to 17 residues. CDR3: CASSQGTTSGGTDTQYF. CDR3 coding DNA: TGCGCCAGCAGCCAAGGGACGACTAGCGGAGGCACAGATACGCAGTATTTT.

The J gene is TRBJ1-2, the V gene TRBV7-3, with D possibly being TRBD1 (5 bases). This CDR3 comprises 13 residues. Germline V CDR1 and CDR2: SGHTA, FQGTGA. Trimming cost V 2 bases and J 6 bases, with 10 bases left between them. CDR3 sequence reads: CASSLGQGHGYTF. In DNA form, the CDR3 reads TGTGCCAGCAGCTTAGGGCAGGGACATGGCTACACCTTC.

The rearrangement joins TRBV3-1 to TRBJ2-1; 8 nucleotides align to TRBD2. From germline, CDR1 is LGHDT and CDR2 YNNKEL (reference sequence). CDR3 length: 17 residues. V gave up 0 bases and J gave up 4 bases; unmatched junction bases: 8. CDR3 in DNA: TGTGCCAGCAGCCAAGATGTAGCTAGCGGGCTATACAATGAGCAGTTCTTC. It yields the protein CASSQDVASGLYNEQFF.

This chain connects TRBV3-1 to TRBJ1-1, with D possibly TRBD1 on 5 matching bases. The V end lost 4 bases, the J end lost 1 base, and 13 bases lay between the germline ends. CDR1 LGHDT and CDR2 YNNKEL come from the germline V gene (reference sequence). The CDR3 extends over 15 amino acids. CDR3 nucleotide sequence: TGTGCCAGCAGCCCCCGGCAGGGCGGGAACACTGAAGCTTTCTTT. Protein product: CASSPRQGGNTEAFF.

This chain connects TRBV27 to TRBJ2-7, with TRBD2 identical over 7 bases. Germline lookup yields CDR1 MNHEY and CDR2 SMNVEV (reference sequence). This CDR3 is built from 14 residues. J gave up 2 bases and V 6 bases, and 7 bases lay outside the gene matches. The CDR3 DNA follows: TGTGCCAGCAGGTCCGGGACTATTGCCTACGAGCAGTACTTC. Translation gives CASRSGTIAYEQYF.

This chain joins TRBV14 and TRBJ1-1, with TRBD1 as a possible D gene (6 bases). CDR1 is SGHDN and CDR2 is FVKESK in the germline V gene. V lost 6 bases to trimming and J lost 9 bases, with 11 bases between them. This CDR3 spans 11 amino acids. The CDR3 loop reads CASRQGVQAFF. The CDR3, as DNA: TGTGCCAGCAGACAGGGTGTGCAAGCTTTCTTT.

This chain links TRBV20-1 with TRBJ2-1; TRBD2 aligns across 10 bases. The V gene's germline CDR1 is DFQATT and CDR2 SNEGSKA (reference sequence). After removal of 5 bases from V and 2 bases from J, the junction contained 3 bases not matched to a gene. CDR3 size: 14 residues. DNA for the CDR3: TGCAGTGCTGAAAGCGGGGGGGCCTACAATGAGCAGTTCTTC. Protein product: CSAESGGAYNEQFF.

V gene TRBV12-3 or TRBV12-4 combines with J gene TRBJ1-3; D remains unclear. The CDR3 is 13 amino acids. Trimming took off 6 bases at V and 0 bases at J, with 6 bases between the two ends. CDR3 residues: CASRRGSGNTIYF. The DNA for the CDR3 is TGTGCCAGCAGGCGGGGCTCTGGAAACACCATATATTTT.

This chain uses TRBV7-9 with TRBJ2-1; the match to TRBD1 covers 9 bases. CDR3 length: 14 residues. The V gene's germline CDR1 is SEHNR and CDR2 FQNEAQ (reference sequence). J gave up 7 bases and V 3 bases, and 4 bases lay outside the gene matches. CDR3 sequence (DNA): TGTGCCAGCAGCTTGTGGGACAGGGAGAATGAGCAGTTCTTC. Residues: CASSLWDRENEQFF.

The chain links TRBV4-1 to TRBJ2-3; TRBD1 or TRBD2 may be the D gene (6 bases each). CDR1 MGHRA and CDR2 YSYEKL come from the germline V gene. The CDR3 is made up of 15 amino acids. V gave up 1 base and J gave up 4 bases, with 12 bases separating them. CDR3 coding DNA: TGCGCCAGCAGCCAAGCCGGGGGCGGGGCAGATACGCAGTATTTT. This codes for CASSQAGGGADTQYF.

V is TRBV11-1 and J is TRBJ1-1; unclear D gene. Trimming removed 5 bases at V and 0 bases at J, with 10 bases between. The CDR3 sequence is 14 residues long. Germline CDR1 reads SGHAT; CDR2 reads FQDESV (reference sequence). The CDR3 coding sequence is TGTGCCAGCAGCCCGAAGAACATGAACACTGAAGCTTTCTTT. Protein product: CASSPKNMNTEAFF.

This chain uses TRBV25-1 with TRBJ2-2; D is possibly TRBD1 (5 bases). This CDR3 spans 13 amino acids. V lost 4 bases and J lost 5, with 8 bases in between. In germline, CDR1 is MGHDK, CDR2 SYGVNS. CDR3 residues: CASSVRTTGELFF. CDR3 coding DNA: TGTGCCAGCAGTGTCCGGACAACCGGGGAGCTGTTTTTT.

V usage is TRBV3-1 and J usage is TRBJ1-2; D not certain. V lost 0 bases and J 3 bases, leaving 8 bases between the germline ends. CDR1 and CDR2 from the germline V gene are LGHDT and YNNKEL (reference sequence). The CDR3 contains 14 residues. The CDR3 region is CASSQEGRHYGYTF. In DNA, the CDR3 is TGTGCCAGCAGCCAAGAAGGCAGGCACTATGGCTACACCTTC. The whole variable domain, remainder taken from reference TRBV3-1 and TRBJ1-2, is DTAVSQTPKYLVTQMGNDKSIKCEQNLGHDTMYWYKQDSKKFLKIMFSYNNKELIINETVPNRFSPKSPDKAHLNLHINSLELGDSAVYFCASSQEGRHYGYTFGSGTRLTVV.

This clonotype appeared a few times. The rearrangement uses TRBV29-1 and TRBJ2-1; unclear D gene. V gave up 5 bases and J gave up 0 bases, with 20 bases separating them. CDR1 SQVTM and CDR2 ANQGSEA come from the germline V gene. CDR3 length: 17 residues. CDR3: CSVRVLVTDASYNEQFF. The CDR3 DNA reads TGCAGCGTTCGGGTCTTAGTAACCGACGCCTCCTACAATGAGCAGTTCTTC.

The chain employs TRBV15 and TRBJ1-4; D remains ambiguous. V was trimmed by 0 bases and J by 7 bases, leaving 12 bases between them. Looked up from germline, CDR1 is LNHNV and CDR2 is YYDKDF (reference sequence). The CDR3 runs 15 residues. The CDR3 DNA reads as TGTGCCACCAGCAGAGACCTCGGCTGGGGTGAAAAACTGTTTTTT. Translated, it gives CATSRDLGWGEKLFF.

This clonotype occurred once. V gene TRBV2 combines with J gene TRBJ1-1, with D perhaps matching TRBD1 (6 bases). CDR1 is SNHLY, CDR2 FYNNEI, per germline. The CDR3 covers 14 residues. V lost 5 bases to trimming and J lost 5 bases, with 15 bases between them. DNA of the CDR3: TGTGCCAGCAGTACTCAGGGGAGGGATACTGAAGCTTTCTTT. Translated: CASSTQGRDTEAFF.

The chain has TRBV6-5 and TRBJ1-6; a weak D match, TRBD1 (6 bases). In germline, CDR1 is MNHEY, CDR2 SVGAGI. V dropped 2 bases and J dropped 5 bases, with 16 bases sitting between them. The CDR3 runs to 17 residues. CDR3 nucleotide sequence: TGTGCCAGCAGTTACGGGGGGGCCACGGTTAATAATTCACCCCTCCACTTT. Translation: CASSYGGATVNNSPLHF.

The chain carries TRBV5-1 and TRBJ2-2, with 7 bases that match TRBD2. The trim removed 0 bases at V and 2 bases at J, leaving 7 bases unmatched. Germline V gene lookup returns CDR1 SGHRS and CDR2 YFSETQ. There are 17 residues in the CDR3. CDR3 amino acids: CASSLASRGLNTGELFF. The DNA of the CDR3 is TGCGCCAGCAGCTTGGCCTCTAGGGGACTAAACACCGGGGAGCTGTTTTTT.

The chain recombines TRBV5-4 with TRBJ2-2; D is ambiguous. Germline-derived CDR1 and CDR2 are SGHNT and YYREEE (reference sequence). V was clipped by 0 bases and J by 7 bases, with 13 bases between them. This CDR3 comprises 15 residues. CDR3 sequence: CASSLGGRAGGELFF. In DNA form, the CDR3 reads TGTGCCAGCAGCTTGGGAGGACGGGCCGGCGGGGAGCTGTTTTTT.

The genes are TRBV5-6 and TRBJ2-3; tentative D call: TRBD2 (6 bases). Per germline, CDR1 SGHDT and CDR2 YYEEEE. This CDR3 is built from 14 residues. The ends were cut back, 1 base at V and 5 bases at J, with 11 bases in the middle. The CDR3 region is CASSLTGVGDTQYF. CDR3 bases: TGTGCCAGCAGCTTGACGGGGGTGGGAGATACGCAGTATTTT.

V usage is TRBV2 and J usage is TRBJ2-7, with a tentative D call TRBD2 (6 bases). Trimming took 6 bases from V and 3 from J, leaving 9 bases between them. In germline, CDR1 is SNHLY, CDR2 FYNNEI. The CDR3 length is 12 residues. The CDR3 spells CASRRGGYEQYF. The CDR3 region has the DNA TGTGCCAGCAGGAGGGGAGGCTACGAGCAGTACTTC.

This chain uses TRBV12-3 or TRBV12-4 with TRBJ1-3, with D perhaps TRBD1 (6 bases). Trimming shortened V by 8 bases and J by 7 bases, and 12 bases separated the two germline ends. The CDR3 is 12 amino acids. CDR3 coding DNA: TGTGCCAGCCGACAGGCGGAGAACACCATATATTTT. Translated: CASRQAENTIYF.

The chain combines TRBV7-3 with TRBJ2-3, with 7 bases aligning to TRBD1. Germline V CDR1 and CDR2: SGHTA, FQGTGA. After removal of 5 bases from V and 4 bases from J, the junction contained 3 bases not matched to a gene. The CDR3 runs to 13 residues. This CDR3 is CASSQQGPDTQYF. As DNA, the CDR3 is TGTGCCAGCAGCCAACAGGGGCCAGATACGCAGTATTTT. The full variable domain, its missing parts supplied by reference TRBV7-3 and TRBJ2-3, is GAGVSQTPSNKVTEKGKYVELRCDPISGHTALYWYRQSLGQGPEFLIYFQGTGAADDSGLPNDRFFAVRPEGSVSTLKIQRTERGDSAVYLCASSQQGPDTQYFGPGTRLTVL.

The CDR3 sequence is CASSRQLGMETQYF. DNA of the CDR3: TGTGCCAGCAGCCGACAGCTCGGTATGGAGACCCAGTACTTC. This chain uses TRBV9 with TRBJ2-5; possible D gene TRBD1, 5 bases. This CDR3 is 14 amino acids long. Per the germline V gene, CDR1 is SGDLS and CDR2 is YYNGEE. V was pared by 4 bases and J by 5 bases, with 15 bases between.

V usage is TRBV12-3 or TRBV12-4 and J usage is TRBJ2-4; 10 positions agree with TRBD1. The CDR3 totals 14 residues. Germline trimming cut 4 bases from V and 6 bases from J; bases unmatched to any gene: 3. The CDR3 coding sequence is TGTGCCAGCAGTTCCCGGGACAGGGGAAACATTCAGTACTTC. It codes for CASSSRDRGNIQYF.

The CDR3 coding sequence is TGTGCCATCAGTGATCCAGGGGATACTAGCACAGATACGCAGTATTTT. Encoded protein: CAISDPGDTSTDTQYF. The V and J genes are TRBV10-3 and TRBJ2-3; perhaps TRBD1 as D (6 bases). Trimming left V 3 bases short and J 0 bases short, with 13 bases between. Per the germline V gene, CDR1 is ENHRY and CDR2 is SYGVKD. This CDR3 has 16 amino acids.

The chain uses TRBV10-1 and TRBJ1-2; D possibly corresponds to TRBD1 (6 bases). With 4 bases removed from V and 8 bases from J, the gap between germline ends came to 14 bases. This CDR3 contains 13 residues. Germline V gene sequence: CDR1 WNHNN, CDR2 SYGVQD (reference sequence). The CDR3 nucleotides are TGCGCCAGCAGTGGAGGGGGTTCGGGAGGCTACACCTTC. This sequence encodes CASSGGGSGGYTF.

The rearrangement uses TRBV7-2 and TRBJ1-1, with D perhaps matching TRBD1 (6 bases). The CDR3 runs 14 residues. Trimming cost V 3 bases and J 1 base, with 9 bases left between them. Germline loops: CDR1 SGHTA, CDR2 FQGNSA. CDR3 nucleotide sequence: TGTGCCAGCAGCTTGAGACAGGAGAACACTGAAGCTTTCTTT. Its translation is CASSLRQENTEAFF. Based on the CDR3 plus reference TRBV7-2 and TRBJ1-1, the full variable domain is GAGVSQSPSNKVTEKGKDVELRCDPISGHTALYWYRQSLGQGLEFLIYFQGNSAPDKSGLPSDRFSAERTGGSVSTLTIQRTQQEDSAVYLCASSLRQENTEAFFGQGTRLTVV.

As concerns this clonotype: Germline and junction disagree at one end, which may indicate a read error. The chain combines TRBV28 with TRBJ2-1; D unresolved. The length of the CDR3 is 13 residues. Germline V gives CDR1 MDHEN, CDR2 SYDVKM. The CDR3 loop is CASSLSGPFGELF. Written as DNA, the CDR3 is TGTGCCAGCAGTCTATCTGGCCCTTTCGGAGAGCTCTTC.

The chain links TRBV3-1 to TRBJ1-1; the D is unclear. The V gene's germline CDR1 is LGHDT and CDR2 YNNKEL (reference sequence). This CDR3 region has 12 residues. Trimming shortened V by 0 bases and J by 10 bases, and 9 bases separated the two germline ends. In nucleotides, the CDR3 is TGTGCCAGCAGCCAAGAACGGAGGTCAGCTTTCTTT. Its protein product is CASSQERRSAFF.

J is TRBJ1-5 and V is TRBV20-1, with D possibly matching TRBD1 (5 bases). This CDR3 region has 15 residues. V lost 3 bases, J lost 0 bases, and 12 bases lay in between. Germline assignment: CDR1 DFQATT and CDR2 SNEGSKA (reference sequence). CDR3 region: CSASGAGYSNQPQHF. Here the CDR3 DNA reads TGCAGTGCTAGTGGGGCAGGGTATAGCAATCAGCCCCAGCATTTT.

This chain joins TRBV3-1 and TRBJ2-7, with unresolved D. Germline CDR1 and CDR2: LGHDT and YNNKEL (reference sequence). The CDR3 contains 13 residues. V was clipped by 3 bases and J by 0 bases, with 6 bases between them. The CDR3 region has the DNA TGTGCCAGCAGCCACCTAAGCTCCTACGAGCAGTACTTC. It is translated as CASSHLSSYEQYF.